The 4 T cell receptor beta chains presented below share a single source sample, sequenced in a study of blood T cells in healthy people across ages. Sample-barcoded 5' priming and a J-beta primer mix drove a second PCR of roughly 7 to 11 cycles. TCRdb independently ran MiXCR on the 5' RACE reads; one entry per CDR3 protein. The sample holds approximately 400,000 distinct CDR3 sequences, 50% to 60% seen once. Sequencing input: blood. The receptors stem from a man aged 55-75 years in good health.

The chain couples TRBV29-1 to TRBJ2-4; 7 bases are a match to TRBD1. TRBJ2-7 explains the end of the DNA better; the J call may be wrong. The CDR3 loop spans 15 amino acids. Germline loops: CDR1 SQVTM, CDR2 ANQGSEA. The CDR3 sequence: CSVEVNRGPSYEQYF. CDR3 bases: TGCAGCGTTGAAGTGAACAGGGGCCCCTCCTACGAGCAGTACTTC.

The rearrangement uses TRBV10-3 and TRBJ2-7; D perhaps matches TRBD1 (5 bases). The J call may be mistaken, given a closer DNA end match to TRBJ2-5. CDR3 length: 15 amino acids. Germline loops: CDR1 ENHRY, CDR2 SYGVKD. CDR3 amino acids: CAISDHETVAETQYF. The CDR3 coding sequence is TGTGCCATCAGTGATCACGAGACAGTTGCGGAGACCCAGTACTTC.

This clonotype has only one observation. The chain is built from TRBV6-2 or TRBV6-3 and TRBJ2-1; 8 bases are a match to TRBD2. Germline V gene data show CDR1 as MNHEY and CDR2 as SVGEGT. This CDR3 contains 15 residues. Trimming took 5 bases from V and 12 from J; bases not matched to a gene: 15. The CDR3 region has the DNA TGTGCCAGCAGTCCCCAAAACCCGGGACTAGGTGCGCAGTTCTTC. This translates into CASSPQNPGLGAQFF.

The V call is TRBV9, the J call TRBJ2-5; D is ambiguous. V dropped 0 bases and J dropped 4 bases, with 16 bases sitting between them. The germline V gene encodes CDR1 SGDLS and CDR2 YYNGEE. The CDR3 sequence is 16 residues long. CDR3 nucleotide sequence: TGTGCCAGCAGCGTAGGTCAGCCAACAGTAGGAGAGACCCAGTACTTC. It yields the protein CASSVGQPTVGETQYF.